This entry lists 14 T cell receptor beta chains sequenced from one sample in a study of T cell clonotyping in hematopoietic cell transplantation. TCRdb's copy holds only in-frame clones and misses some; the assay was immunoSEQ multiplex PCR. The sample contains 7,000 or so clones, around 35% of which appear only once. Specimen: peripheral blood mononuclear cells, collected 30 days after allogeneic stem cell transplant. These receptors all stem from a female patient aged 60 or older who had an allogeneic stem cell transplant, so the T cells may come from the graft donor. Some clones in this sample may be carry-over from other donors' samples.

This chain joins TRBV7-3 and TRBJ2-5; 7 nucleotides line up with TRBD1. Germline assignment: CDR1 SGHTA and CDR2 FQGTGA. The CDR3 spans 13 residues. V dropped 2 bases and J dropped 3; count of bases not matched to a gene: 0. CDR3 sequence: CASSLQGEETQYF. DNA of the CDR3: TGTGCCAGCAGCTTACAGGGGGAAGAGACCCAGTACTTC.

This sequence joins TRBV30 and TRBJ1-1, with unresolved D. The CDR3 runs to 11 residues. The germline gives CDR1 GTSNPN, CDR2 SVGIG (reference sequence). Trimming pared 2 bases from V and 9 bases from J, leaving 10 bases between. CDR3 amino acids: CAWSLGRQAFF. For the CDR3, the DNA is TGTGCCTGGAGTCTCGGACGACAAGCTTTCTTT.

There are a few counts of this clone. This sequence joins TRBV6-5 and TRBJ2-7; no clear D. This CDR3 is built from 14 residues. Germline CDR1 is MNHEY and CDR2 is SVGAGI. With 5 bases removed from V and 1 base from J, the gap between germline ends came to 12 bases. The CDR3: CASSDRAGSYEQYF. In DNA form, the CDR3 reads TGTGCCAGCAGTGACCGGGCAGGATCCTACGAGCAGTACTTC.

This clone was picked up a small number of times. The rearrangement uses TRBV2 and TRBJ2-7, with 9 bases aligning to TRBD1. With 5 bases clipped from V and 12 bases from J, the junction kept 14 bases outside the gene matches. The CDR3 spans 14 residues. From germline, CDR1 is SNHLY and CDR2 FYNNEI. This chain's CDR3 is CASSWTGAPYDRYF. The CDR3 DNA follows: TGTGCCAGCAGTTGGACAGGGGCCCCGTACGATCGGTACTTC.

V is TRBV4-3 and J is TRBJ2-1; D remains unclear. The germline gives CDR1 LGHNA, CDR2 YSLEER. The CDR3 totals 15 residues. V was pared by 3 bases and J by 6 bases, with 15 bases between. CDR3: CASSHLPNSGNEQFF. The CDR3, as DNA: TGCGCCAGCAGCCATCTCCCGAACTCGGGCAATGAGCAGTTCTTC.

This clone was seen a handful of times. The V and J genes are TRBV10-3 and TRBJ1-2; D is perhaps TRBD1 (5 bases). Trimming stripped 7 bases from V and 8 bases from J, with 17 bases between. This CDR3 has 13 amino acids. CDR1 ENHRY and CDR2 SYGVKD come from the germline V gene. The CDR3 nucleotides are TGTGCCATCAACCCCCGGGGGGACGTCGGCTACACCTTC. Translating it yields CAINPRGDVGYTF.

Here the CDR3 reads CASSPQGFSYEQYF. The CDR3 coding sequence is TGTGCCAGCAGCCCGCAGGGGTTCTCCTACGAGCAGTACTTC. The V call is TRBV11-2, the J call TRBJ2-7; a possible D gene is TRBD1 (6 bases). Germline values: CDR1 SGHAT, CDR2 FQNNGV. Trimming removed 5 bases at V and 0 bases at J, with 11 bases between. This CDR3 is built from 14 residues.

This clone was detected a few times. The genes are TRBV19 and TRBJ1-6, with D tentatively TRBD1 (6 bases). This CDR3 spans 13 amino acids. Germline loops: CDR1 LNHDA, CDR2 SQIVND (reference sequence). V lost 4 bases to trimming and J lost 10 bases, with 11 bases between them. CDR3 region: CASSTDRNSPLHF. The CDR3 region has the DNA TGTGCCAGTAGTACCGACAGGAACTCACCCCTCCACTTT. Combining the CDR3 with reference TRBV19 and TRBJ1-6 gives the whole variable domain DGGITQSPKYLFRKEGQNVTLSCEQNLNHDAMYWYRQDPGQGLRLIYYSQIVNDFQKGDIAEGYSVSREKKESFPLTVTSAQKNPTAFYLCASSTDRNSPLHFGNGTRLTVT.

The CDR3 DNA follows: TGTGCCAGCACCGCGGGGGACTCTGACTACGAGCAGTACTTC. Translating gives CASTAGDSDYEQYF. The rearrangement links TRBV6-5 to TRBJ2-7, with 7 nucleotides matching TRBD2. The CDR3 loop spans 14 amino acids. The trim removed 7 bases at V and 3 bases at J, leaving 9 bases unmatched. The V gene's germline CDR1 is MNHEY and CDR2 SVGAGI.

In its sample, this clone was seen a few times. The CDR3 bases are TGCGCCAGCAGCCAAGAGCCAGGGGCCCTCACCGGGGAGCTGTTTTTT. It codes for CASSQEPGALTGELFF. The V gene is TRBV4-1, the J gene TRBJ2-2; D may be TRBD1 (6 bases). V shed 0 bases and J shed 4 bases, with 12 bases lying between them. CDR1 and CDR2 from the germline V gene are MGHRA and YSYEKL. This CDR3 comprises 16 residues.

This clone is medium-sized (0.01 to 0.1%) in the sample. The gene calls are TRBV28 and TRBJ2-7; 7 bases match TRBD2. This CDR3 region has 16 residues. CDR1 MDHEN and CDR2 SYDVKM come from the germline V gene. The J segment lost 2 bases and the V segment lost 6 bases, leaving 13 bases of the junction unmatched. The CDR3 nucleotides are TGTGCCAGCAGCCCAAGGGGAGGGAGTACTGCCTACGAGCAGTACTTC. It is translated as CASSPRGGSTAYEQYF.

The J gene is TRBJ1-1, the V gene TRBV30; TRBD1 is a possible D gene (5 bases). This CDR3 spans 11 amino acids. The germline gives CDR1 GTSNPN, CDR2 SVGIG (reference sequence). V was clipped by 4 bases and J by 8 bases, with 11 bases between them. As DNA, the CDR3 is TGTGCCTGGACAGGGTACGGCGAAGCTTTCTTT. Translation: CAWTGYGEAFF.

This clone appeared a few times. The rearrangement joins TRBV7-9 to TRBJ1-4, with D hard to call. The CDR3 length is 13 residues. The ends were cut back, 5 bases at V and 12 bases at J, with 16 bases in the middle. Germline values: CDR1 SEHNR, CDR2 FQNEAQ (reference sequence). In DNA, the CDR3 is TGTGCCAGCAGCCCGGGGAGATCTCAGGAACTGTTTTTT. It is translated as CASSPGRSQELFF.

This clone was counted only a few times. The chain carries TRBV29-1 and TRBJ1-1; no firm D call. The germline V gene encodes CDR1 SQVTM and CDR2 ANQGSEA. The CDR3 length is 10 residues. Trimming cost V 7 bases and J 1 base, with 4 bases left between them. The DNA for the CDR3 is TGCAGCGGCCAGAACACTGAAGCTTTCTTT. Residues: CSGQNTEAFF.